The TCR beta chain described here comes from a study of molecular identifiers for immune sequencing clone quantification. Study findings and constraints: Among effectors, clones above 20 RNA copies held over 98% of molecules; among naive cells, under 1%.

Germline CDR1 MNHEY, CDR2 SMNVEV (reference sequence). The CDR3 contains 15 residues. V lost 0 bases and J lost 6, with 15 bases in between. Both previously described methods and listed TCR primers were employed to make bulk TCR libraries. TCRdb reprocessed the PCR reads via MiXCR and lists one record per CDR3 protein. The data show roughly 320,000 distinct CDR3 sequences, with over 20% seen just once and roughly 0.86% held by the top ten. The table lists this clonotype with many counts. What it binds is not known. The chain couples TRBV27 to TRBJ2-7; tentative D call: TRBD2 (6 bases). What was sequenced was naive CD8+ T cells from blood, with Jurkat cell RNA spiked in. The sample's subset: FACS-sorted CD8+CD4-CCR7+CD45RA+ naive T cells. The clonotype comes from a human donor in good health. Some libraries in this study had Jurkat cell RNA spiked in. The CDR3 spells CASSLSIGGMAEQYF. The CDR3 nucleotides read TGTGCCAGCAGTTTATCGATCGGAGGGATGGCCGAGCAGTACTTC.